This T cell receptor (beta chain) was profiled in a study of blood T cell repertoires in COVID-19. CDR3 length: 13 residues. In germline, CDR1 is LNHDA, CDR2 SQIVND (reference sequence). With 6 bases removed from V and 1 base from J, the gap between germline ends came to 9 bases. As originally analysed: From reference gene primer amplification, estimates of nucleated cell counts were derived. Sequencing used immunoSEQ multiplex PCR; TCRdb keeps in-frame clones, though not all of them. Clonal size and the V and J genes are those of that table, whereas D and trimming came from the DNA. The sample lists more than 300,000 clones, about nine tenths occurring once.

Sequenced sample: PBMCs or T cells enriched from blood (not recorded which). The J gene is TRBJ1-1, the V gene TRBV19; D gene ambiguous. This receptor was identified in a man aged 25 to 45 who had recovered from COVID-19. In DNA, the CDR3 is TGTGCCAGTAGCCACCGGGAGAACACTGAAGCTTTCTTT. Translation: CASSHRENTEAFF.